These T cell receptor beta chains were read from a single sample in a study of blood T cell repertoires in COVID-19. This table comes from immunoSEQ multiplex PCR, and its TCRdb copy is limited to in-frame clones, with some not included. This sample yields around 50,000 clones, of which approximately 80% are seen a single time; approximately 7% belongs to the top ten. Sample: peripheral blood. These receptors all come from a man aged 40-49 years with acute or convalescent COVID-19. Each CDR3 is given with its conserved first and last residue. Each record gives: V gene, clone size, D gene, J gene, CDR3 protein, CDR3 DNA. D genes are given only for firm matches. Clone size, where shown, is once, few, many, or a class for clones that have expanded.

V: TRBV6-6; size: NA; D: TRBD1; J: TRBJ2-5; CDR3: CASSPTRDRGETQYF; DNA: TGTGCCAGCAGTCCAACTCGGGACAGGGGAGAGACCCAGTACTTC
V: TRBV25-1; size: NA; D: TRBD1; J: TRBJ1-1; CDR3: CASSGRIRDRPLTEAFF; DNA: TGTGCCAGCAGTGGCCGAATCCGGGACAGGCCGCTCACTGAAGCTTTCTTT
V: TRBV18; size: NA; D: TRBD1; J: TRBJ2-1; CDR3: CASSRTERWTGGLNEQFF; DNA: TGTGCCAGCTCACGTACGGAGCGATGGACAGGGGGCTTGAATGAGCAGTTCTTC
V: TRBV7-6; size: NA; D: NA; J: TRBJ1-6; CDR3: CASSFEAAPSNSPLHF; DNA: TGTGCCAGCAGCTTTGAGGCCGCACCGTCCAATTCACCCCTCCACTTT
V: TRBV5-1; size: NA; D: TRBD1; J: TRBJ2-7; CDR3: CASSSGQGAYEQYF; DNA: TGCGCCAGCAGCTCGGGACAGGGAGCCTACGAGCAGTACTTC
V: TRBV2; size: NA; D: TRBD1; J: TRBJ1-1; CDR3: CASGTGPGTEAFF; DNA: TGTGCCAGTGGGACAGGGCCCGGCACTGAAGCTTTCTTT
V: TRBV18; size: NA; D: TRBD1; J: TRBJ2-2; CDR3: CASSWDRVIGELFF; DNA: TGTGCCAGTTCCTGGGACAGGGTGATCGGGGAGCTGTTTTTT
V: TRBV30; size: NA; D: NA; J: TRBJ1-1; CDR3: CAWSVGRGHANTEAFF; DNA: TGTGCCTGGAGTGTGGGGAGGGGCCATGCGAACACTGAAGCTTTCTTT
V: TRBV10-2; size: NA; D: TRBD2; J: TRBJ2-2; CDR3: CASSVSGGRVGELFF; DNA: TGCGCCAGCAGCGTTAGCGGGGGGCGGGTCGGGGAGCTGTTTTTT
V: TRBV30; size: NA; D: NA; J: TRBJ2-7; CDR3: CAWSLQGRRYEQYF; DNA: TGTGCCTGGAGTCTACAGGGGAGGCGGTACGAGCAGTACTTC
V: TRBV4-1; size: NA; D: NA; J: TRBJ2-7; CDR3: CASSQVGRGQISYEQYF; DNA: TGCGCCAGCAGCCAAGTTGGGCGTGGACAGATCTCCTACGAGCAGTACTTC
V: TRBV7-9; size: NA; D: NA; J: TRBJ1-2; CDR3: CASSANRDPNYGYTF; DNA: TGTGCCAGCAGCGCTAACCGAGATCCTAACTATGGCTACACCTTC
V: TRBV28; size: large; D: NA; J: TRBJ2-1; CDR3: CASSLAGVNEQFF; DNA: TGTGCCAGCAGTTTGGCAGGGGTCAATGAGCAGTTCTTC
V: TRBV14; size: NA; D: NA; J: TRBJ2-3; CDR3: CASSHRGNLRTDTQYF; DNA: TGTGCCAGCAGCCACAGAGGGAACTTACGCACAGATACGCAGTATTTT
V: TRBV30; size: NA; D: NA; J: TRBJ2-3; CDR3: CAWSVQDTDTQYF; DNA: TGTGCCTGGAGTGTACAGGACACAGATACGCAGTATTTT
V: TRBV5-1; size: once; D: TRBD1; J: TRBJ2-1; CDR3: CASSVGQGAINEQFF; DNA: TGCGCCAGCAGCGTGGGACAGGGGGCTATTAATGAGCAGTTCTTC
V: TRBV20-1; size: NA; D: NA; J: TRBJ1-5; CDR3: CSASFGVGQPQHF; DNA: TGCAGTGCTAGTTTCGGGGTGGGTCAGCCCCAGCATTTT
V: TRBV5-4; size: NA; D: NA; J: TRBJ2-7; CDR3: CASSLEGAYEQYF; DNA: TGTGCCAGCAGCTTAGAGGGGGCCTACGAGCAGTACTTC
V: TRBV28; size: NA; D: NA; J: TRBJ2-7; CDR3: CASTPHQGIAYEQYF; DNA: TGTGCCAGCACCCCTCACCAGGGCATCGCTTACGAGCAGTACTTC
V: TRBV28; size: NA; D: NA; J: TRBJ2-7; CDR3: CASSFFRGEQYF; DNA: TGTGCCAGCAGTTTCTTCCGGGGCGAGCAGTACTTC